This TCR beta chain appears in the sequencing data of a study of OX40 agonist ivuxolimab in advanced cancers. Study at large: Patients were given ivuxolimab, an antibody that agonizes OX40 (CD134). A partial response was reached by three patients: one with hepatocellular carcinoma and two with cutaneous melanoma.

The V and J ends lost 0 bases and 0 bases respectively, with 21 bases between them. The CDR3 contains 20 residues. Germline V gene data show CDR1 as LGHNA and CDR2 as YSLEER. Findings and caveats of the study: Determination of antigen specificity was not performed for the expanded peripheral T cells.

To note about this clone: The antigen remains undetermined.

Profiled with immunoSEQ multiplex PCR; TCRdb holds only in-frame clones, not every one. There are roughly 76,000 clones in the sample; around 85% occur only once, and over 4.5% lies in the top ten. This sequence originates from an adult with an advanced solid tumor such as melanoma, head and neck, liver or kidney cancer. The chain carries TRBV4-3 and TRBJ2-1; D is possibly TRBD1 (6 bases). The source was CD4+ or CD8+ T cells sorted from blood, collected in a trial of the OX40 agonist ivuxolimab. The CDR3 sequence is CASSQEIRGPPWGSYNEQFF. The CDR3 DNA reads TGCGCCAGCAGCCAAGAAATCAGGGGACCGCCTTGGGGCTCCTACAATGAGCAGTTCTTC.